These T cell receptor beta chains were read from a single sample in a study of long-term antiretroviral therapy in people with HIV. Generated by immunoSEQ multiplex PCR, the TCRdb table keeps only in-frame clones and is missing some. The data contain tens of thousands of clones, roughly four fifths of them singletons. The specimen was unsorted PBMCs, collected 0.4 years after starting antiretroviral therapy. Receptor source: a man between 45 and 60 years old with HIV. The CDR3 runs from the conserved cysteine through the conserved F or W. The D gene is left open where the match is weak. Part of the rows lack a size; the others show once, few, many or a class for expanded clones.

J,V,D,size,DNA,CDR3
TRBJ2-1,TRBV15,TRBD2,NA,TGTGCCACCAGCAGGGTAGCGGGGGGGCCTAGGAATGAGCAGTTCTTC,CATSRVAGGPRNEQFF
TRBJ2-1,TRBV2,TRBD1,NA,TGTGCCGCCCGGGACAGGGATTACAATGAGCAGTTCTTC,CAARDRDYNEQFF
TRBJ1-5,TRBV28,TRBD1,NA,TGTGCCAGCAGCTCAGACAGGGGCTACAATCAGCCCCAGCATTTT,CASSSDRGYNQPQHF
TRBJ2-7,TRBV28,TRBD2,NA,TGTGCCAGCAGTCCCTCGCCGTCGGGGGGTTACGAGCAGTACTTC,CASSPSPSGGYEQYF
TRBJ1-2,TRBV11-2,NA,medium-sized,TGTGCCAGCAGCTTTGGGGAGACCGTCTATGGCTACACCTTC,CASSFGETVYGYTF
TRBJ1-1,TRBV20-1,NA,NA,TGCAGTTCCCCAGGAGAAACTGAAGCTTTCTTT,CSSPGETEAFF
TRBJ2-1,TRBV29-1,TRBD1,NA,TGCAGCGTTGATGACAGGGGCGGTTGGGGCTCCTACAATGAGCAGTTCTTC,CSVDDRGGWGSYNEQFF
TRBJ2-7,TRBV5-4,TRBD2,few,TGTGCCAGCACCGGGGGGGAGGGTTACGAGCAGTACTTC,CASTGGEGYEQYF
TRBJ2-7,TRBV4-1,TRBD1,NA,TGCGCCAGCAGCCAAGGGAGAGGACAGGGCTACGAGCAGTACTTC,CASSQGRGQGYEQYF
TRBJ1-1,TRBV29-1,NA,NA,TGCAGCGTTGAAGATAGTTCCGGTCCTGAAGCTTTCTTT,CSVEDSSGPEAFF
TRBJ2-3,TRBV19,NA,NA,TGTGCCAGTAGTATCGGCAGTCCCCCAGATACGCAGTATTTT,CASSIGSPPDTQYF
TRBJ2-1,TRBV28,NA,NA,TGTGCCAGCAGTAGGGCGGGGAAAAAATACAATGAGCAGTTCTTC,CASSRAGKKYNEQFF
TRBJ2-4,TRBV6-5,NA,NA,TGTGCCAGCAGCACTTCGGCCAAAAACATTCAGTACTTC,CASSTSAKNIQYF
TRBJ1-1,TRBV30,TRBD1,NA,TGTGCCTGGGGGACAGGGATGAACACTGAAGCTTTCTTT,CAWGTGMNTEAFF
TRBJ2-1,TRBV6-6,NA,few,TGTGCCAGCTCCACCGGGGGTGAGCAGTTCTTC,CASSTGGEQFF
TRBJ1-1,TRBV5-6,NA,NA,TGTGCCAGCGGGGGACACCTGAACACTGAAGCTTTCTTT,CASGGHLNTEAFF
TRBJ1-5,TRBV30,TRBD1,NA,TGTGCCTGGATGGCCGGGACAGGGGGTTTTAATCAGCCCCAGCATTTT,CAWMAGTGGFNQPQHF
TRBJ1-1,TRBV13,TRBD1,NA,TGTGCCAGCAGCGTCCCGGACAGGGGGCCCCGAGGCACTGAAGCTTTCTTT,CASSVPDRGPRGTEAFF
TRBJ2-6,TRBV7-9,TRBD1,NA,TGTGCCAGTGGTCCGGGACAGGGCCGCTCTGGGGCCAACGTCCTGACTTTC,CASGPGQGRSGANVLTF
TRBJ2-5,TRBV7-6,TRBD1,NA,TGTGCCAGCAGCTTAGTGGCATCCGGGACAGGTGCCCGAGAGACCCAGTACTTC,CASSLVASGTGARETQYF
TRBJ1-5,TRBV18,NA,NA,TGTGCCAGCTCACCGGGGTATAGCAATCAGCCCCAGCATTTT,CASSPGYSNQPQHF
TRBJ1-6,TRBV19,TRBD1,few,TGTGCCAGTAGTAAGGTCGGGACAGAGTATAATTCACCCCTCCACTTT,CASSKVGTEYNSPLHF
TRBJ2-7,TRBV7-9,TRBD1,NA,TGTGCCAGCAGCTCTTTTACAGGGGGCTCCTACGAGCAGTACTTC,CASSSFTGGSYEQYF
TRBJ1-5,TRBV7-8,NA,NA,TGTGCCAGCAGCTCTAGACAGCCTAATCAGCCCCAGCATTTT,CASSSRQPNQPQHF
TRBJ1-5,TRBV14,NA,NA,TGTGCCAGCAGCCATTCAGGTAATCAGCCCCAGCATTTT,CASSHSGNQPQHF
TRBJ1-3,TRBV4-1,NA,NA,TGCGCCAGCAGCCAAGAGTCGAGGCCCGACCGTCCCTCTGGAAACACCATATATTTT,CASSQESRPDRPSGNTIYF
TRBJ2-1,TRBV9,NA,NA,TGTGCCAGCAGCGTACAGGCCCACAATGAGCAGTTCTTC,CASSVQAHNEQFF
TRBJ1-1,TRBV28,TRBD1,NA,TGTGCCAGCAGTAAAGGGACAGGTCCCTCACTTAGTAAAGCTTTCTTT,CASSKGTGPSLSKAFF
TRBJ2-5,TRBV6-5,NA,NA,TGTGCCAGCAGTTACAGCTGGTGGCAAGAGACCCAGTACTTC,CASSYSWWQETQYF
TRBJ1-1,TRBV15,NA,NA,TGTGCCACCAGCGAGCCCCTTAGGAGCGGCACTGAAGCTTTCTTT,CATSEPLRSGTEAFF
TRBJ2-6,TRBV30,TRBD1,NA,TGTGCCTGGAGCACACAGGACAGGGACTCTGGGGCCAACGTCCTGACTTTC,CAWSTQDRDSGANVLTF
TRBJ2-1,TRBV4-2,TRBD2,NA,TGTGCCAGCAGCATGGGTGAGCGGGGCAATGAGCAGTTCTTC,CASSMGERGNEQFF
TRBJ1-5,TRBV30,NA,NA,TGTGCCTGGGGAGCCGGGGGAGGGCCCCAGCATTTT,CAWGAGGGPQHF
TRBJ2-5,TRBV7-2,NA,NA,TGTGCCAGCAGCTCGACAGCGTACCAAGAGACCCAGTACTTC,CASSSTAYQETQYF
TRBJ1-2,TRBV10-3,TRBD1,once,TGTGCCATCAGTGAGCCTGCCGGGACAGGGGCCAACTATGGCTACACCTTC,CAISEPAGTGANYGYTF
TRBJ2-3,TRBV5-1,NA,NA,TGCGCCACCAAGCCGGCCGCCACAGATACGCAGTATTTT,CATKPAATDTQYF
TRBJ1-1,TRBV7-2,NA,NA,TGTGCCAGCAGCTTAGAAGCGGTTACGAACACTGAAGCTTTCTTT,CASSLEAVTNTEAFF
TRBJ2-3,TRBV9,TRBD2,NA,TGTGCCAGCAGCGTAGGGGCGGGGGGACACACAGATACGCAGTATTTT,CASSVGAGGHTDTQYF
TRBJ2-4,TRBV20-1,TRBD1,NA,TGCAGTGCTAGAGGGGACAGGGAACAGTACTTC,CSARGDREQYF
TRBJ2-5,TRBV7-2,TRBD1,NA,TGTGCCAGCAGCTTACCCAATTCGGGACAGCAAGAGACCCAGTACTTC,CASSLPNSGQQETQYF
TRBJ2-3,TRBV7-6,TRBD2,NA,TGTGCCAGCAGCTTAGCGAGAAGCGGGGGCCCAGATACGCAGTATTTT,CASSLARSGGPDTQYF
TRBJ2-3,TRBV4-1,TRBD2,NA,TGCGCCAGCAGCCAACGCGGACTAGCGGGGGGGCAAGATGGAGATACGCAGTATTTT,CASSQRGLAGGQDGDTQYF
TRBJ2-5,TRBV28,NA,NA,TGTGCCAGCAGTTTAAGAAGGGTCCTTAAGCAGACCCAGTACTTC,CASSLRRVLKQTQYF
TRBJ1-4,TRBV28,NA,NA,TGTGCCAGCAGAATGTCCAGGGCTGATGAAAAACTGTTTTTT,CASRMSRADEKLFF
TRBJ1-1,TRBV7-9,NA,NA,TGTGCCAGCAGCTTAGAGGGGCGACTGAACACTGAAGCTTTCTTT,CASSLEGRLNTEAFF
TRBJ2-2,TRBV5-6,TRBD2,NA,TGTGCCAGCAGCTTTCGGACTAGCAGGGTCACCGGGGAGCTGTTTTTT,CASSFRTSRVTGELFF
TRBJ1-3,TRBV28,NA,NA,TGTGCCAGCAGTGGGAGGATCTCTGGAAACACCATATATTTT,CASSGRISGNTIYF
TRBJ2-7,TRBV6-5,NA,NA,TGTGCCAGCAGTCATCGCGGGGAAGTCCCTTTCGAGCAGTACTTC,CASSHRGEVPFEQYF
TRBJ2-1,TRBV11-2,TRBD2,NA,TGTGCCAGCAGCTTAGGGGGAGGGAACTACAATGAGCAGTTCTTC,CASSLGGGNYNEQFF
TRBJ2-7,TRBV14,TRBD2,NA,TGTGCCAGCAGCCAAGGCGGGGGTATCCCCTACGAGCAGTACTTC,CASSQGGGIPYEQYF
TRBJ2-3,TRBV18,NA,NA,TGTGCCAGCTCACCCCCCGGGCTACCTAGCACAGATACGCAGTATTTT,CASSPPGLPSTDTQYF
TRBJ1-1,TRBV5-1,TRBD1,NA,TGCGCCAGCAGCTTGCCGACAGGGGGCAACACTGAAGCTTTCTTT,CASSLPTGGNTEAFF